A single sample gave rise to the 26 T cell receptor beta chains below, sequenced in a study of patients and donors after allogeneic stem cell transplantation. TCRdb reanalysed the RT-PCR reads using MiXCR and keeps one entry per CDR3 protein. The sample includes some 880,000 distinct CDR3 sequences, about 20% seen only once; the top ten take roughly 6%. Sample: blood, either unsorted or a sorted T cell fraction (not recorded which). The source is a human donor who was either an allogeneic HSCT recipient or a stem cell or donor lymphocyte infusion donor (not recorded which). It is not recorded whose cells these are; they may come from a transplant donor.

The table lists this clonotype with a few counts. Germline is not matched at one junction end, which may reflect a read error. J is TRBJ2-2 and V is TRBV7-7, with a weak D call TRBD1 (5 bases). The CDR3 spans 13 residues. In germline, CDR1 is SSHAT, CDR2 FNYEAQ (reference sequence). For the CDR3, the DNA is TGTGCTAGCAGCCCAGACAGTGCGCGGGAGCTGTTTTTT. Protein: CASSPDSARELFF.

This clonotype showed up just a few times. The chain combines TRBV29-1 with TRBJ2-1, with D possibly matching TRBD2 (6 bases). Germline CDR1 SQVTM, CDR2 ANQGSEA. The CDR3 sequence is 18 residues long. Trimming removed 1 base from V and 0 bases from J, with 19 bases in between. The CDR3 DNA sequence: TGCAGCGTTGAAGGGTCGGGAGAATCCCGGAGCTCCTACAATGAGCAGTTCTTC. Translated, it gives CSVEGSGESRSSYNEQFF.

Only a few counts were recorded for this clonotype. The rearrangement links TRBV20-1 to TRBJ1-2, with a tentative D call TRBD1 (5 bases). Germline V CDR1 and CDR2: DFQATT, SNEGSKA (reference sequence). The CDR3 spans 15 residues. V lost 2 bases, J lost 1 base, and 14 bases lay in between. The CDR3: CSARSGQGDNYGYTF. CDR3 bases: TGCAGTGCTAGATCGGGTCAGGGTGATAACTATGGCTACACCTTC.

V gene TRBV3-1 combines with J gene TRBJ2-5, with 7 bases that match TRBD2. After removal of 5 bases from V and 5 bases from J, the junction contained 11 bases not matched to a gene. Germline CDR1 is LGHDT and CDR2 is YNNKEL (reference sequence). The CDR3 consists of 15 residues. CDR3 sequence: CASSIGAGEGETQYF. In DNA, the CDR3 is TGTGCCAGCAGCATTGGGGCGGGAGAAGGGGAGACCCAGTACTTC.

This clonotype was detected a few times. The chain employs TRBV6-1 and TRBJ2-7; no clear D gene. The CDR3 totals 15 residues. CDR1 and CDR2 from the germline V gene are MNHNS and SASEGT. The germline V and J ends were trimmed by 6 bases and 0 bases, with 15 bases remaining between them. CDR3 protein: CASSPWAVRSYEQYF. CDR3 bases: TGTGCCAGCAGCCCCTGGGCGGTTCGCTCCTACGAGCAGTACTTC.

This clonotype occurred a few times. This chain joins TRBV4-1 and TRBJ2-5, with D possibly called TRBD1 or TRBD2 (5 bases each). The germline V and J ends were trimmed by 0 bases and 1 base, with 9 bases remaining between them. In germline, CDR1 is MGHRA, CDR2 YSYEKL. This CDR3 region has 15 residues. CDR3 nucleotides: TGCGCCAGCAGCCAAGATGGGGGAGCCCAAGAGACCCAGTACTTC. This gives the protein CASSQDGGAQETQYF.

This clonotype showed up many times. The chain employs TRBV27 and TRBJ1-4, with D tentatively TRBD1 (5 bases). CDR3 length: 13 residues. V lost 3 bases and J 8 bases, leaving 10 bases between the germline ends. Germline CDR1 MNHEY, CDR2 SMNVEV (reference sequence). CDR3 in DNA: TGTGCCAGCAGTTTGAGAGGGGTAGAAAAACTGTTTTTT. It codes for CASSLRGVEKLFF. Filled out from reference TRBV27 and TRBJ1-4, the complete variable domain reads EAQVTQNPRYLITVTGKKLTVTCSQNMNHEYMSWYRQDPGLGLRQIYYSMNVEVTDKGDVPEGYKVSRKEKRNFPLILESPSPNQTSLYFCASSLRGVEKLFFGSGTQLSVL.

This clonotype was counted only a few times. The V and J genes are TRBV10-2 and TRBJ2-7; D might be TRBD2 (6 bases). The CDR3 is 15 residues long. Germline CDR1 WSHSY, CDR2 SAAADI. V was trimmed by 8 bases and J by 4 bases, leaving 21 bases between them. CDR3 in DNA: TGCGCCAGCGGACCAGCTGCGGGACCAACATACGAGCAGTACTTC. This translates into CASGPAAGPTYEQYF.

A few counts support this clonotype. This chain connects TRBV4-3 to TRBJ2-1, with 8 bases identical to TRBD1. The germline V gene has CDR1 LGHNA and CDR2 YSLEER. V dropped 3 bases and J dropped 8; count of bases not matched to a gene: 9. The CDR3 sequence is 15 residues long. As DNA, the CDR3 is TGCGCCAGCAGCCATGACAGGGGTGTTAGCCATGAGCAGTTCTTC. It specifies CASSHDRGVSHEQFF.

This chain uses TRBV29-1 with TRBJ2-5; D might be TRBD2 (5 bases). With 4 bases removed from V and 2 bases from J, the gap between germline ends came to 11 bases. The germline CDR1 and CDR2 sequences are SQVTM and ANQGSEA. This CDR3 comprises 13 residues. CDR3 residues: CSVAGGLQETQYF. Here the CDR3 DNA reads TGCAGCGTTGCTGGAGGCTTACAAGAGACCCAGTACTTC.

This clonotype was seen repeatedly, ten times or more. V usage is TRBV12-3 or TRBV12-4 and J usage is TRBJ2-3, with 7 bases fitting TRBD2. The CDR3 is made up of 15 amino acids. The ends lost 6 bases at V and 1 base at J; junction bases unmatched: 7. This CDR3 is CASSPTSVGTDTQYF. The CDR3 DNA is TGTGCCAGCAGCCCTACTAGCGTTGGCACAGATACGCAGTATTTT.

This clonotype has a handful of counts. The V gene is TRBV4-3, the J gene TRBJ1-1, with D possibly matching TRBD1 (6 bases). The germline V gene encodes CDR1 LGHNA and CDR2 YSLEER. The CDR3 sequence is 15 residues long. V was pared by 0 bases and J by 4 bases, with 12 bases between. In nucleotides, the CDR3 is TGCGCCAGCAGCCAAGATGCCAGGGGAGGCACTGAAGCTTTCTTT. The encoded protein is CASSQDARGGTEAFF.

The chain's CDR3 is CATSDPADTQYF. CDR3 DNA sequence: TGTGCCACCAGTGACCCGGCCGATACGCAGTATTTT. The gene calls are TRBV24-1 and TRBJ2-3; D unclear. V lost 4 bases, J lost 6 bases, and 7 bases lay in between. Germline assignment: CDR1 KGHDR and CDR2 SFDVKD. The CDR3 is made up of 12 amino acids.

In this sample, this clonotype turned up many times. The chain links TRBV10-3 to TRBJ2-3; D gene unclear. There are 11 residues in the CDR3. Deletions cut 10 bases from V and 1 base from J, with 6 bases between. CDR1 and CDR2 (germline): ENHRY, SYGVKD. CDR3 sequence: CATARTDTQYF. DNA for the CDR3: TGTGCCACAGCCCGCACAGATACGCAGTATTTT.

This CDR3 reads CASSPGLGQPQHF. The CDR3 nucleotides read TGCGCCTCTTCCCCGGGGTTGGGTCAGCCCCAGCATTTT. The chain carries TRBV5-1 and TRBJ1-5; D call uncertain. Germline-derived CDR1 and CDR2 are SGHRS and YFSETQ. The length of the CDR3 is 13 residues. With 10 bases removed from V and 6 bases from J, the gap between germline ends came to 17 bases.

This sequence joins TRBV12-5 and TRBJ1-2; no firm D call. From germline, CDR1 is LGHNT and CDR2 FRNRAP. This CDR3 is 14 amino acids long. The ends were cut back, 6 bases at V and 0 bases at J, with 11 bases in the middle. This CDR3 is CASGDSSANYGYTF. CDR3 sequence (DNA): TGTGCTAGTGGAGATTCCAGCGCTAACTATGGCTACACCTTC.

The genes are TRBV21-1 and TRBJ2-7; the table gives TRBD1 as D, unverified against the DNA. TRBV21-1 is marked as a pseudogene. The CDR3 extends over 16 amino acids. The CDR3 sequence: CASSTTPGQGLYEQYF. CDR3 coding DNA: TGTGCCAGCAGCACTACACCGGGACAGGGCCTCTACGAGCAGTACTTC.

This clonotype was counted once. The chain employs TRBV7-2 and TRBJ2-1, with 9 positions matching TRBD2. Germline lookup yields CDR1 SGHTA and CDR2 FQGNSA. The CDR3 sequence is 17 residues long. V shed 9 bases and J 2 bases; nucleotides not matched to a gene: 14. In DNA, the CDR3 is TGTGCCAGGGACGACTGGTTCGCGGGGGGGGCCTACAATGAGCAGTTCTTC. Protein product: CARDDWFAGGAYNEQFF.

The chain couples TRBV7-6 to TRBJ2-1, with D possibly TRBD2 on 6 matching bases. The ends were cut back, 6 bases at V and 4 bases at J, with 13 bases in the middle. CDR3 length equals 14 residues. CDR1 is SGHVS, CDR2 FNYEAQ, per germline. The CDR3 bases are TGTGCCAGCAGTCCCTCGGGACTTTACAATGAGCAGTTCTTC. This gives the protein CASSPSGLYNEQFF. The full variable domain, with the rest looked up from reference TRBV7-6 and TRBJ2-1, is GAGVSQSPRYKVTKRGQDVALRCDPISGHVSLYWYRQALGQGPEFLTYFNYEAQQDKSGLPNDRFSAERPEGSISTLTIQRTEQRDSAMYRCASSPSGLYNEQFFGPGTRLTVL.

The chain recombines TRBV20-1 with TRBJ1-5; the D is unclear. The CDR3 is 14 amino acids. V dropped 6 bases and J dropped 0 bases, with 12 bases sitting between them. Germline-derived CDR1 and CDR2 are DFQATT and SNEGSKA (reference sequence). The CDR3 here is CSAPGKGSNQPQHF. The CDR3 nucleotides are TGCAGTGCCCCGGGGAAGGGTAGCAATCAGCCCCAGCATTTT.

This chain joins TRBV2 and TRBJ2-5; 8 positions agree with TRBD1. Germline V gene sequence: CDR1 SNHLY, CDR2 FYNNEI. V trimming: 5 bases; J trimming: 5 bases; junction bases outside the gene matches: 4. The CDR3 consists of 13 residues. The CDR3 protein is CASSMDRAETQYF. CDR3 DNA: TGTGCCAGCAGTATGGACAGGGCCGAGACCCAGTACTTC.

The CDR3 nucleotides are TGTGCCAGCAGTTACTTCAGGGGTAGGGCCTACGAGCAGTACTTC. Its translation is CASSYFRGRAYEQYF. V and J are TRBV6-5 and TRBJ2-7, with a tentative D call TRBD1 (6 bases). V was pared by 1 base and J by 2 bases, with 12 bases between. The V gene's germline CDR1 is MNHEY and CDR2 SVGAGI. This CDR3 has 15 amino acids.

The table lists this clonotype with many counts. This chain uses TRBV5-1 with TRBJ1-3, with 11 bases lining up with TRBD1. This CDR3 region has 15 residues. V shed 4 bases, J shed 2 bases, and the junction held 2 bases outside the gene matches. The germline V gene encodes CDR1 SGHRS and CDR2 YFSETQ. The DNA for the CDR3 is TGCGCCAGCAGCGTGGACAGGGGGCCTGGAAACACCATATATTTT. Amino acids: CASSVDRGPGNTIYF.

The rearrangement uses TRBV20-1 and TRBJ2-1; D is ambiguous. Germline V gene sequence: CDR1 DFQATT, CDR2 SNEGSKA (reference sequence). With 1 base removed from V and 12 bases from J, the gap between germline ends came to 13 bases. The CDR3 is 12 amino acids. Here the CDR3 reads CSARGRTSVQFF. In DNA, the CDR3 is TGCAGTGCTAGAGGTCGGACCTCCGTGCAGTTCTTC.

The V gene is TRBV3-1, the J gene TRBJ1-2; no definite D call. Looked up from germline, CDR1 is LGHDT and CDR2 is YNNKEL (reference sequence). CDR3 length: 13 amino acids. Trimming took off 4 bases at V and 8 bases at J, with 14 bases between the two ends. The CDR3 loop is CASSPSRLVGYTF. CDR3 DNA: TGTGCCAGCAGCCCCTCCCGGCTTGTCGGCTACACCTTC.

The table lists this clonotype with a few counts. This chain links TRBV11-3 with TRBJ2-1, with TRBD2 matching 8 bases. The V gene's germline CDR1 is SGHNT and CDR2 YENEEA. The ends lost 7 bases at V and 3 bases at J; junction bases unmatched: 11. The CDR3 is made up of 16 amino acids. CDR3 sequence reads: CASTPGVAGNYNEQFF. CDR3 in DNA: TGTGCCAGCACCCCCGGTGTAGCGGGAAACTACAATGAGCAGTTCTTC.